One sample yielded the 9 T cell receptor beta chains listed below, sequenced in a study of identical twins. TCRdb used MiXCR to reprocess the 5' RACE reads, holding one entry per CDR3 protein. The sample has some 590,000 distinct CDR3 sequences; around a tenth are singletons. A further study also used this sample, focusing on yellow fever vaccine responses in identical twins.

The sample was PBMCs. The origin of the receptors is a woman aged 18-30 years in good health.

The table lists this clonotype with a few counts. V and J are TRBV7-9 and TRBJ1-1, with TRBD1 as a possible D gene (6 bases). Trimming pared 6 bases from V and 8 bases from J, leaving 25 bases between. CDR3 size: 16 residues. Germline lookup yields CDR1 SEHNR and CDR2 FQNEAQ (reference sequence). In DNA, the CDR3 is TGTGCCAGCAGGCCTGACTGGTCCGGAACAGGGACGGAAGCTTTCTTT. This gives the protein CASRPDWSGTGTEAFF.

This clonotype was seen many times. The genes are TRBV7-2 and TRBJ2-1; D not resolved. The CDR3 runs to 14 residues. The V gene lost 3 bases and the J gene lost 0 bases, with 6 bases spanning the gap. Germline CDR1 SGHTA, CDR2 FQGNSA. In DNA form, the CDR3 reads TGTGCCAGCAGCTTGTTGAGCTCCTACAATGAGCAGTTCTTC. It is translated as CASSLLSSYNEQFF. Drawing the rest from reference TRBV7-2 and TRBJ2-1, the complete variable domain is GAGVSQSPSNKVTEKGKDVELRCDPISGHTALYWYRQSLGQGLEFLIYFQGNSAPDKSGLPSDRFSAERTGGSVSTLTIQRTQQEDSAVYLCASSLLSSYNEQFFGPGTRLTVL.

This clonotype was seen more than once but under ten times. The rearrangement joins TRBV7-9 to TRBJ2-2, with D tentatively TRBD1 (5 bases). The germline CDR1 and CDR2 sequences are SEHNR and FQNEAQ (reference sequence). V was cut by 6 bases and J by 3 bases, with 11 bases left in between. CDR3 length equals 14 residues. CDR3 in DNA: TGTGCCAGCAGGGTCAGGGTGGACACCGGGGAGCTGTTTTTT. It specifies CASRVRVDTGELFF.

This clonotype was counted only a few times. The V call is TRBV9, the J call TRBJ2-1; TRBD2 matches at 8 bases. The germline V gene has CDR1 SGDLS and CDR2 YYNGEE. V was clipped by 0 bases and J by 4 bases; unmatched bases: 9. The CDR3 contains 17 residues. The CDR3 sequence: CASSVDPPGREYNEQFF. CDR3 bases: TGTGCCAGCAGCGTAGACCCCCCCGGGAGGGAATACAATGAGCAGTTCTTC.

There are a few counts of this clonotype. The chain has TRBV28 and TRBJ2-7; 12 bases are shared with TRBD2. This CDR3 spans 14 amino acids. Per the germline V gene, CDR1 is MDHEN and CDR2 is SYDVKM. With V trimmed by 7 bases and J by 6 bases, 7 bases remained unmatched. The DNA of the CDR3 is TGTGCCAGCACCCCGACTAGCGGGAGTCGCGAGCAGTACTTC. This sequence encodes CASTPTSGSREQYF.

The sample holds many counts of this clonotype. The chain employs TRBV5-1 and TRBJ2-1; TRBD2 agrees at 8 bases. The CDR3 has 13 residues. Trimming at V came to 4 bases and at J to 4 bases, leaving 1 base not matched to a gene. Germline CDR1 SGHRS, CDR2 YFSETQ. DNA for the CDR3: TGCGCCAGCAGCCCGGGGGGGTACAATGAGCAGTTCTTC. It translates to CASSPGGYNEQFF.

The V call is TRBV6-2 or TRBV6-3, the J call TRBJ2-1, with D tentatively TRBD2 (5 bases). Germline loops: CDR1 MNHEY, CDR2 SVGEGT. V gave up 8 bases and J gave up 5 bases, with 10 bases separating them. The CDR3 consists of 12 residues. The CDR3 DNA sequence: TGTGCCAGCGGGAGCCTCGACAATGAGCAGTTCTTC. Translated: CASGSLDNEQFF.

V is TRBV12-3 or TRBV12-4 and J is TRBJ2-4, with a weak D call TRBD1 (6 bases). V lost 5 bases, J lost 0 bases, and 8 bases lay in between. The CDR3 loop spans 14 amino acids. Written as DNA, the CDR3 is TGTGCCAGCAGTACAGGGCGAGCCAAAAACATTCAGTACTTC. This translates into CASSTGRAKNIQYF.

The genes are TRBV6-2 or TRBV6-3 and TRBJ2-1; D is uncertain. Per the germline V gene, CDR1 is MNHEY and CDR2 is SVGEGT. V lost 4 bases to trimming and J lost 6 bases, with 10 bases between them. This CDR3 is 13 amino acids long. The CDR3: CASSSIYSNEQFF. The CDR3 bases are TGTGCCAGCAGTTCGATCTACAGCAATGAGCAGTTCTTC.